This T cell receptor (beta chain) was captured in a study of blood T cell repertoires in COVID-19. Sequencing was performed with immunoSEQ multiplex PCR; in TCRdb, only in-frame clones are kept and a portion is missing. The sample carries 85,000 to 100,000 clones, less than 95% recorded once. Losses at the gene ends were 2 bases for V and 4 bases for J; bases not matched to a gene: 7. CDR3 length: 15 amino acids. Germline loops: CDR1 LGHDT, CDR2 YNNKEL (reference sequence). The material sequenced was peripheral blood. The chain carries TRBV3-1 (or the pseudogene TRBV3-2) and TRBJ1-2; 7 nucleotides agree with TRBD1. This sequence originates from a man aged 60 to 69 with acute or convalescent COVID-19. CDR3 in amino acids: CASSQFGGQSYGYTF. The CDR3 bases are TGTGCCAGCAGCCAATTCGGGGGACAGAGCTATGGCTACACCTTC.